These T cell receptor beta chains were read from a single sample in a study of blood T cell repertoires in COVID-19. TCRdb's copy holds only in-frame clones and misses some; the assay was immunoSEQ multiplex PCR. The data show about 330,000 clones, with more than 75% seen just once and 3.5% to 4.5% held by the top ten. Sequencing used peripheral blood. The receptor set was obtained from a woman aged 50 to 65 with active or convalescent COVID-19. The CDR3 runs from the conserved cysteine through the conserved F or W. D genes are given only for firm matches. Size is stated for part of the rows, as once, few or many counts, or as a class when the clone is expanded.

>TRBV7-9|TRBJ1-2|TRBD1|.
CASSSPQGGSYGYTF
TGTGCCAGCAGCTCACCTCAGGGGGGCAGCTATGGCTACACCTTC
>TRBV28|TRBJ1-5|.|.
CASSRAEGTSQPQHF
TGTGCCAGCAGTCGAGCCGAGGGGACTTCTCAGCCCCAGCATTTT
>TRBV19|TRBJ2-5|TRBD1|.
CASSSTGQGQETQYF
TGTGCCAGTAGTTCAACGGGACAGGGGCAAGAGACCCAGTACTTC
>TRBV4-1|TRBJ2-3|.|.
CASSQGGSDTQYF
TGCGCCAGCAGCCAAGGAGGTTCAGATACGCAGTATTTT
>TRBV18|TRBJ1-2|TRBD1|.
CASSSTGTGSYGYTF
TGTGCCAGCTCATCCACCGGGACAGGGAGTTACGGCTACACCTTC
>TRBV30|TRBJ2-1|.|.
CAWNSGELRQFF
TGTGCCTGGAATTCCGGGGAACTTCGGCAGTTCTTC
>TRBV3-1/TRBV3-2|TRBJ1-1|.|.
CASSQVGARTEAFF
TGTGCCAGCAGCCAAGTGGGGGCGCGAACTGAAGCTTTCTTT
>TRBV19|TRBJ2-4|.|.
CASSVLQGRGENIQYF
TGTGCCAGTAGTGTTCTACAGGGAAGGGGAGAAAACATTCAGTACTTC
>TRBV4-2|TRBJ2-7|.|.
CASSQAGPGAEQYF
TGTGCCAGCAGCCAAGCCGGCCCGGGTGCCGAGCAGTACTTC
>TRBV7-6|TRBJ2-2|TRBD2|.
CASSLVFSGKRSTGELFF
TGTGCCAGCAGCCTGGTATTTAGCGGGAAAAGGAGCACCGGGGAGCTGTTTTTT
>TRBV19|TRBJ2-1|.|.
CASSQRDGPNEQFF
TGTGCCAGTAGTCAACGGGATGGGCCCAATGAGCAGTTCTTC
>TRBV30|TRBJ1-5|TRBD1|.
CAWSPTGGQPQHF
TGTGCCTGGAGCCCCACAGGGGGACAGCCCCAGCATTTT
>TRBV18|TRBJ1-2|.|.
CASSPPGGGYTF
TGTGCCAGCTCACCACCGGGAGGGGGCTACACCTTC
>TRBV30|TRBJ2-1|TRBD2|.
CAWRWLAGKNEQFF
TGTGCCTGGAGGTGGTTAGCGGGCAAAAATGAGCAGTTCTTC
>TRBV7-2|TRBJ2-1|TRBD1|.
CASSLADRNNEQFF
TGTGCCAGCAGCTTAGCGGACAGGAACAATGAGCAGTTCTTC
>TRBV4-1|TRBJ2-1|.|.
CASSQEGGGAYNEQFF
TGCGCCAGCAGCCAAGAAGGCGGGGGCGCCTACAATGAGCAGTTCTTC
>TRBV6-2/TRBV6-3|TRBJ2-5|.|.
CASSSGTEKRETQYF
TGTGCCAGCAGTTCCGGGACTGAGAAGAGAGAGACCCAGTACTTC
>TRBV18|TRBJ1-1|TRBD1|.
CASSQTTGPPNTEAFF
TGTGCCAGCTCACAGACGACAGGGCCCCCGAACACTGAAGCTTTCTTT
>TRBV10-1|TRBJ1-4|TRBD1|.
CAREAGTGEEKLFF
TGCGCCAGGGAAGCCGGGACAGGGGAGGAAAAACTGTTTTTT
>TRBV7-9|TRBJ1-2|TRBD1|.
CASSFRDRDYGYTF
TGTGCCAGCAGCTTCCGGGACAGGGACTATGGCTACACCTTC
>TRBV30|TRBJ1-1|.|.
CAWRIGVVTEAFF
TGTGCCTGGAGAATCGGGGTTGTAACTGAAGCTTTCTTT
>TRBV19|TRBJ2-2|TRBD1|.
CASSRTGGTNTGELFF
TGTGCCAGTTCACGGACAGGGGGCACGAACACCGGGGAGCTGTTTTTT
>TRBV27|TRBJ2-3|.|.
CAIRTPTDTQYF
TGTGCCATCAGGACTCCGACAGATACGCAGTATTTT
>TRBV11-1|TRBJ1-5|.|.
CASSKDRRGNQPQHF
TGTGCCAGCAGCAAAGATCGGCGGGGGAATCAGCCCCAGCATTTT
>TRBV6-2/TRBV6-3|TRBJ2-7|TRBD2|few
CASSYGPGLAGVSAEQYF
TGTGCCAGCAGTTACGGCCCGGGACTAGCGGGAGTGTCCGCCGAGCAGTACTTC
>TRBV18|TRBJ2-2|TRBD2|once
CASSGLASNTGELFF
TGTGCCAGCTCCGGACTAGCTTCGAACACCGGGGAGCTGTTTTTT
>TRBV6-6|TRBJ2-7|.|few
CASSPGTYEQYF
TGTGCCAGCAGCCCAGGGACCTACGAGCAGTACTTC
>TRBV7-2|TRBJ1-3|TRBD1|.
CASSSGTGATSGNTIYF
TGTGCCAGCAGCTCGGGGACAGGGGCTACGAGTGGAAACACCATATATTTT
>TRBV3-1/TRBV3-2|TRBJ2-2|.|few
CASSQEASSTGELFF
TGTGCCAGCAGCCAAGAGGCTAGTTCAACCGGGGAGCTGTTTTTT
>TRBV19|TRBJ2-5|.|once
CASSIGSSYQETQYF
TGTGCCAGTAGTATAGGAAGCTCATACCAAGAGACCCAGTACTTC
>TRBV12-5|TRBJ2-1|.|.
CASGLGPPPGEQFF
TGTGCTAGTGGTTTGGGGCCTCCCCCCGGGGAGCAGTTCTTC
>TRBV30|TRBJ2-1|.|.
CAWSGLAAGEQFF
TGTGCCTGGAGTGGGCTAGCCGCGGGTGAGCAGTTCTTC
>TRBV5-1|TRBJ2-2|TRBD2|once
CASSSLAGGTGELFF
TGCGCCAGCAGCTCTCTAGCGGGGGGGACCGGGGAGCTGTTTTTT
>TRBV19|TRBJ1-3|.|.
CASIEGGSFFGNTIYF
TGTGCCAGTATCGAGGGCGGCTCCTTCTTTGGAAACACCATATATTTT
>TRBV30|TRBJ1-2|.|.
CAWSLLPIDGYTF
TGTGCCTGGAGTCTACTACCTATTGATGGCTACACCTTC
>TRBV3-1/TRBV3-2|TRBJ1-5|.|once
CASSQQNQPQHF
TGTGCCAGCAGCCAACAAAATCAGCCCCAGCATTTT
>TRBV2|TRBJ2-3|.|.
CAPLEGDTQYF
TGTGCCCCACTGGAGGGGGATACGCAGTATTTT